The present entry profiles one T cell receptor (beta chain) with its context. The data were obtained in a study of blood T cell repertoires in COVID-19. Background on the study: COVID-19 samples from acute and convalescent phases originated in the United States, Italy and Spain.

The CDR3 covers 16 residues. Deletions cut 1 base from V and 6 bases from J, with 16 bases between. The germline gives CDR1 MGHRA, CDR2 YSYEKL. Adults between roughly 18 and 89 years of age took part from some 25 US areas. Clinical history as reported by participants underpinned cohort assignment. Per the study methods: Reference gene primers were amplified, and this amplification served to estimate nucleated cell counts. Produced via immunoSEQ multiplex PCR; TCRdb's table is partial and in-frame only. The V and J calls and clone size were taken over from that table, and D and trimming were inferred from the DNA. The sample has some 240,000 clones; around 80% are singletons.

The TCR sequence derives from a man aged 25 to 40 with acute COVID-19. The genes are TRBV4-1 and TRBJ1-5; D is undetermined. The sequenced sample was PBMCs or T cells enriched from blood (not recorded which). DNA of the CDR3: TGCGCCAGCAGCCAAGTTTCGACAATCGTGGGTCAGCCCCAGCATTTT. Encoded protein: CASSQVSTIVGQPQHF.